The sequence of this T cell receptor beta chain was determined in a study of Tregs in tolerant kidney transplant recipients. General study points: Some patients' samples used different primers over time, so nucleotide sequences weren't comparable. Tolerant patients' donor-specific Tregs expanded beyond overall Tregs, suggesting antigen-driven growth. Validation in larger populations is needed because few patients were studied.

A remark on this clone: Its antigen is unidentified.

The table came from immunoSEQ multiplex PCR; TCRdb's copy has only in-frame clones and leaves some out. Seen here are tens of thousands of clones, approximately 89% observed once, and the top ten hold 3.8%. Mixed chimerism was transient after nonmyeloablative marrow transplants from related graft donors. Unstimulated regulatory T cells (CD4+CD25+CD127-), CD4+CD25- non-regulatory cells, CD4 and CD8 cells were FACS-sorted from thawed PBMCs. The sequence was collected from a human patient who received a combined kidney and bone marrow transplant. Some T cells may have originated in the graft donor. Sequencing was performed on CD4+ T cells from blood (PBMCs), taken 6 months after the transplant.

As DNA, the CDR3 is TGCGCCAGCAGCCAAGACAGGGAGGGTTTTCAAGAGACCCAGTACTTC. It is translated as CASSQDREGFQETQYF. This chain joins TRBV4-3 and TRBJ2-5, with 7 bases fitting TRBD2. Germline assignment: CDR1 LGHNA and CDR2 YSLEER. J lost 2 bases, V lost 0 bases, and 6 bases had no gene match. This CDR3 has 16 residues.